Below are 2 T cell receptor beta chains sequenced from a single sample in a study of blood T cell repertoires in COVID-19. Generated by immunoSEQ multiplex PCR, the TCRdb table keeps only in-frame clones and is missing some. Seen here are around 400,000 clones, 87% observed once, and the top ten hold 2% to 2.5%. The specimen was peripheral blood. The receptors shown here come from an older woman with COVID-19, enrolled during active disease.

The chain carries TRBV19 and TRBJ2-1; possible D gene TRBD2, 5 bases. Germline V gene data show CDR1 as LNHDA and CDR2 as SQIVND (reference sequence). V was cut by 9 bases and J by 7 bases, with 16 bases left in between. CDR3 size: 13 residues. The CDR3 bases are TGTGCCAGCCAGTACAATGAGGGTAATGAGCAGTTCTTC. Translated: CASQYNEGNEQFF.

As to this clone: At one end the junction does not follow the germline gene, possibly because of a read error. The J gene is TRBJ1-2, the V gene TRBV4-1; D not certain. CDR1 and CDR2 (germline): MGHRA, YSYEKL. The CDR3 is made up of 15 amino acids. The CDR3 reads CASSQGAAYNYGYTF. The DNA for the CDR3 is TGCGCCAGCAGTCAAGGCGCGGCGTATAACTATGGCTACACCTTC.